One sample yielded the 21 T cell receptor beta chains listed below, sequenced in a study of regulatory T cells in long-lasting Graves disease. Building the TCR beta libraries relied on iRepertoire HTBI primers, and CDR3 regions underwent Arm-PCR. TCRdb redid the calling of the multiplex PCR reads with MiXCR, one entry per CDR3 protein. The sample carries about 340,000 distinct CDR3 sequences, less than 20% recorded once. Described time point: persistent/refractory GD, antithyroid drugs over 5 years with positive TRAb. PBMC-extracted RNA yielded the TCR library. The input for sequencing was peripheral blood mononuclear cells (PBMCs), taken when the disease was refractory, from a patient treated with antithyroid drugs. These receptors were obtained from a female donor with Graves disease.

This clonotype was seen once. V is TRBV4-2 and J is TRBJ2-5, with TRBD2 matching 8 bases. V lost 3 bases, J lost 5 bases, and 8 bases stayed unmatched. The CDR3 is made up of 15 amino acids. Germline-derived CDR1 and CDR2 are LGHNA and YNFKEQ. CDR3 sequence: CASSHFGGAEETQYF. CDR3 sequence (DNA): TGTGCCAGCAGCCATTTCGGGGGGGCCGAGGAGACCCAGTACTTC.

This rearrangement joins TRBV20-1 to TRBJ2-3; a weak D match, TRBD2 (6 bases). The CDR3 spans 15 residues. Per germline, CDR1 DFQATT and CDR2 SNEGSKA (reference sequence). Trimming left V 0 bases short and J 4 bases short, with 14 bases between. CDR3 DNA: TGCAGTGCTAGAGATTCAAAGAGCGGGCCAGATACGCAGTATTTT. Translated: CSARDSKSGPDTQYF.

This clonotype was counted ten times or more. V and J are TRBV29-1 and TRBJ2-7; 8 positions agree with TRBD1. With 5 bases clipped from V and 0 bases from J, the junction kept 3 bases outside the gene matches. The germline CDR1 and CDR2 sequences are SQVTM and ANQGSEA. The CDR3 extends over 13 amino acids. The CDR3 loop reads CSVQGQGSYEQYF. As DNA, the CDR3 is TGCAGCGTTCAAGGACAGGGCTCCTACGAGCAGTACTTC.

The V call is TRBV5-4, the J call TRBJ1-3; D uncertain. Trimming took 3 bases from V and 4 from J, leaving 20 bases between them. The length of the CDR3 is 17 residues. Germline loops: CDR1 SGHNT, CDR2 YYREEE (reference sequence). The CDR3 loop is CASSSRPPTSAGNTIYF. The CDR3 coding sequence is TGTGCCAGCAGCTCTCGCCCTCCGACATCGGCAGGAAACACCATATATTTT.

There are many counts of this clonotype. As DNA, the CDR3 is TGTGCCAGCAGTCCAGGGGGTGGCTATGGCTACACCTTC. As protein: CASSPGGGYGYTF. This chain joins TRBV28 and TRBJ1-2; 7 bases are shared with TRBD1. Germline assignment: CDR1 MDHEN and CDR2 SYDVKM. After removal of 5 bases from V and 4 bases from J, the junction contained 4 bases not matched to a gene. CDR3 length: 13 residues.

In its sample, this clonotype was seen many times. The V call is TRBV28, the J call TRBJ2-5, with D unresolved. The CDR3 is 11 residues long. Germline CDR1 MDHEN, CDR2 SYDVKM. The V and J ends lost 4 bases and 7 bases respectively, with 7 bases between them. The CDR3 loop reads CASSYGGTQYF. The DNA of the CDR3 is TGTGCCAGCAGTTACGGCGGGACCCAGTACTTC.

DNA of the CDR3: TGTGCCAGCAGTACGAAATTTGGGACCACAGTTCATGTTAGCACAGATACGCAGTATTTT. Encoded protein: CASSTKFGTTVHVSTDTQYF. This chain connects TRBV6-1 to TRBJ2-3, with D perhaps given as TRBD1 or TRBD2 (5 bases each). The V end lost 5 bases, the J end lost 0 bases, and 27 bases lay between the germline ends. Germline V gene sequence: CDR1 MNHNS, CDR2 SASEGT. The CDR3 spans 20 residues.

V is TRBV5-1 and J is TRBJ2-7; TRBD1 matches 9 bases. Germline V gene lookup returns CDR1 SGHRS and CDR2 YFSETQ. With V trimmed by 4 bases and J by 7 bases, 9 bases remained unmatched. The CDR3 is made up of 14 amino acids. This CDR3 reads CASSQGQGFLEQYF. The CDR3 DNA reads TGCGCCAGCAGCCAGGGACAGGGATTTTTGGAGCAGTACTTC. The full variable domain, completed using reference TRBV5-1 and TRBJ2-7, is KAGVTQTPRYLIKTRGQQVTLSCSPISGHRSVSWYQQTPGQGLQFLFEYFSETQRNKGNFPGRFSGRQFSNSRSEMNVSTLELGDSALYLCASSQGQGFLEQYFGPGTRLTVT.

V is TRBV2 and J is TRBJ2-4; the D is unclear. The CDR3 is 12 amino acids. CDR1 and CDR2 (germline): SNHLY, FYNNEI. V was cut by 0 bases and J by 6 bases, with 3 bases left in between. The CDR3 region is CASSEAVNIQYF. The CDR3 DNA reads as TGTGCCAGCAGTGAAGCGGTAAACATTCAGTACTTC.

In this sample, this clonotype turned up a few times. This chain connects TRBV18 to TRBJ2-5; 11 bases map to TRBD1. The CDR3 sequence is 17 residues long. Germline CDR1 reads KGHSH; CDR2 reads LQKENI. J gave up 3 bases and V 5 bases, and 11 bases lay outside the gene matches. The CDR3, as DNA: TGTGCCAGCTCAACGACCTCCTGGACAGGGGGCAAAGAGACCCAGTACTTC. Its translation is CASSTTSWTGGKETQYF.

In its sample, this clonotype was seen many times. The chain has TRBV20-1 and TRBJ2-5; TRBD2 matches at 7 bases. Per the germline V gene, CDR1 is DFQATT and CDR2 is SNEGSKA (reference sequence). CDR3 length equals 13 residues. CDR3 bases: TGCAGCGGGTCCGGCGGGAGTGGAGAGACCCAGTACTTC. Amino acid sequence: CSGSGGSGETQYF.

This clonotype was detected many times. The chain is built from TRBV7-9 and TRBJ1-1; D is unresolved. The CDR3 sequence is 14 residues long. Germline CDR1 reads SEHNR; CDR2 reads FQNEAQ (reference sequence). V lost 0 bases and J 1 base, leaving 6 bases between the germline ends. CDR3 in amino acids: CASSLASENTEAFF. The DNA of the CDR3 is TGTGCCAGCAGCTTAGCTTCCGAGAACACTGAAGCTTTCTTT.

This clonotype appeared many times. The rearrangement joins TRBV13 to TRBJ1-1, with unresolved D. The germline V gene has CDR1 PRHDT and CDR2 FYEKMQ (reference sequence). The V and J ends lost 4 bases and 0 bases respectively, with 6 bases between them. The CDR3 covers 13 residues. In DNA form, the CDR3 reads TGTGCCAGCAGCTGGGGTATGAACACTGAAGCTTTCTTT. The encoded protein is CASSWGMNTEAFF.

This CDR3 reads CASRPSGVTYNEQFF. The CDR3 DNA reads TGTGCCAGCAGACCCTCGGGGGTTACCTACAATGAGCAGTTCTTC. The chain is built from TRBV7-9 and TRBJ2-1; D might be TRBD2 (6 bases). Germline CDR1 SEHNR, CDR2 FQNEAQ (reference sequence). Trimming stripped 6 bases from V and 2 bases from J, with 14 bases between. The CDR3 contains 15 residues.

The table lists this clonotype with many counts. The J gene is TRBJ1-1, the V gene TRBV9, with TRBD1 identical over 7 bases. The V and J ends lost 0 bases and 4 bases, in that order; junction bases with no gene match: 6. The CDR3 loop spans 15 amino acids. CDR1 and CDR2 from the germline V gene are SGDLS and YYNGEE. The CDR3 reads CASSVGWTGRTEAFF. The CDR3, as DNA: TGTGCCAGCAGCGTAGGATGGACAGGCCGCACTGAAGCTTTCTTT. Full variable domain (rest looked up from reference TRBV9 and TRBJ1-1): DSGVTQTPKHLITATGQRVTLRCSPRSGDLSVYWYQQSLDQGLQFLIQYYNGEERAKGNILERFSAQQFPDLHSELNLSSLELGDSALYFCASSVGWTGRTEAFFGQGTRLTVV.

The V and J genes are TRBV7-9 and TRBJ1-5, with D possibly being TRBD1 (5 bases). The ends were cut back, 1 base at V and 8 bases at J, with 15 bases in the middle. Germline CDR1 reads SEHNR; CDR2 reads FQNEAQ (reference sequence). This CDR3 spans 15 amino acids. The CDR3 loop is CASSLGRVAGEPQHF. DNA of the CDR3: TGTGCCAGCAGCTTAGGCAGGGTGGCTGGGGAGCCCCAGCATTTT.

Ten or more counts support this clonotype. The rearrangement uses TRBV18 and TRBJ1-4; D remains unclear. CDR1 is KGHSH and CDR2 is LQKENI in the germline V gene. CDR3 size: 15 residues. Trimming left V 2 bases short and J 8 bases short, with 15 bases between. The CDR3 here is CASSPGLGSGEKLFF. In DNA form, the CDR3 reads TGTGCCAGCTCACCAGGCCTTGGATCGGGGGAAAAACTGTTTTTT.

As to this clonotype: Mismatch with germline at one junction end may stem from a read error. CDR3 DNA sequence: TGTGCCCACCAAGCCTCGAACACCGGGGAGCTGCTTTTT. Translation: CAHQASNTGELLF. The J gene is TRBJ2-2, the V gene TRBV28; D is possibly TRBD2 (5 bases). This CDR3 comprises 13 residues. Per the germline V gene, CDR1 is MDHEN and CDR2 is SYDVKM.

This chain joins TRBV6-1 and TRBJ1-3, with D unclear. The CDR3 covers 14 residues. In germline, CDR1 is MNHNS, CDR2 SASEGT. With 3 bases removed from V and 3 bases from J, the gap between germline ends came to 9 bases. For the CDR3, the DNA is TGTGCCAGCAGTGACAGAATGCGTGGAAACACCATATATTTT. This translates into CASSDRMRGNTIYF.

About this clonotype: It may be a read error: a sequence one base away is much more abundant. This chain uses TRBV28 with TRBJ2-7; D remains unclear. The CDR3 length is 16 residues. Germline V gene data show CDR1 as MDHEN and CDR2 as SYDVKM. The V end was cut by 3 bases, the J end by 0 bases, with 15 bases between. CDR3 nucleotide sequence: TGTGCCAGCAGTTTCTCCCCCAGACACCGCTCCTACGAGCAGTACTTC. Its protein product is CASSFSPRHRSYEQYF. Drawing the rest from reference TRBV28 and TRBJ2-7, the complete variable domain is DVKVTQSSRYLVKRTGEKVFLECVQDMDHENMFWYRQDPGLGLRLIYFSYDVKMKEKGDIPEGYSVSREKKERFSLILESASTNQTSMYLCASSFSPRHRSYEQYFGPGTRLTVT.

To note about this clonotype: The junction does not match germline at one end; this may be a read error. The gene calls are TRBV27 and TRBJ2-5; the D is unclear. From germline, CDR1 is MNHEY and CDR2 SMNVEV (reference sequence). There are 11 residues in the CDR3. The CDR3 DNA follows: TGTGCCAGCGGAAGGGAAGAGACCCGGTACTTC. Its translation: CASGREETRYF.